This TCR beta chain came from a study of Graves' ophthalmopathy and Graves' hyperthyroidism. Study-level results: The model predicted progression of ophthalmopathy with a sensitivity of roughly 69%, and its specificity was around 72%.

On this clonotype: Its antigen remains unidentified. A much larger clonotype is one base distant, so this may be a read error.

For repertoire sequencing, the TCR beta CDR3 regions were amplified from RNA transcripts. Following a first-round RT-PCR that used HTBI primers, a second-round multiplex PCR was carried out. From the multiplex PCR reads, TCRdb called clonotypes with MiXCR, one entry per CDR3 protein. The sample includes about 500,000 distinct CDR3 sequences, about 15% of them seen just once. Every ophthalmopathy donor presented moderate-to-severe activity, CAS ≥3, NOSPECS ≥4 and duration under 3 months. The CDR3 extends over 15 amino acids. The rearrangement uses TRBV12-3 or TRBV12-4 and TRBJ2-7; TRBD2 matches at 10 bases. This sequence originates from a woman aged 25 to 39 with Graves' ophthalmopathy. The material sequenced was blood. The CDR3, as DNA: TGTGTCAGCAGTTTTTCCCCTAGCGGGGGCTACGAGCAGTACTTC. This gives the protein CVSSFSPSGGYEQYF.